This T cell receptor (beta chain) comes out of a study of blood T cell repertoires in COVID-19. Study summary: Whether acute or convalescent, the COVID-19 samples came from the United States, Italy and Spain.

The CDR3 contains 12 residues. CDR1 GTSNPN and CDR2 SVGIG come from the germline V gene (reference sequence). V was cut by 2 bases and J by 3 bases, with 8 bases left in between. There are a few counts of this clone. Seattle-derived patients entered the study during active infection and were followed longitudinally. Original processing notes: Nucleated cell counts were estimated from reference gene primer amplification. Generated by immunoSEQ multiplex PCR, the TCRdb table keeps only in-frame clones and is missing some. V and J calls plus clone size are reproduced from that table; the DNA served to infer D and trimming. The sample has tens of thousands of clones, roughly 88% seen once.

The chain has TRBV30 and TRBJ2-7; TRBD2 might be the D (6 bases). This receptor was taken from a man aged 50 to 60 with COVID-19, enrolled during active disease. The material sequenced was peripheral blood. The CDR3 DNA is TGTGCCTGGAGTAAAGCGGGCTACGAGCAGTACTTC. This translates into CAWSKAGYEQYF.